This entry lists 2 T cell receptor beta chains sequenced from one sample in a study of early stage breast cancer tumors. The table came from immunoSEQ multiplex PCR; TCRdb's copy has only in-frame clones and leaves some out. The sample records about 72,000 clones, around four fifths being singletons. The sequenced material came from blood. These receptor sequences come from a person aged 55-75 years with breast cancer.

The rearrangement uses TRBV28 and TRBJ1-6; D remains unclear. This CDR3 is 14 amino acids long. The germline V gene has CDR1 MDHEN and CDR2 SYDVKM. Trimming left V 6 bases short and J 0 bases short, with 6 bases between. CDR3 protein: CASRRSSYNSPLHF. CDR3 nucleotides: TGTGCCAGCAGACGGTCCTCCTATAATTCACCCCTCCACTTT.

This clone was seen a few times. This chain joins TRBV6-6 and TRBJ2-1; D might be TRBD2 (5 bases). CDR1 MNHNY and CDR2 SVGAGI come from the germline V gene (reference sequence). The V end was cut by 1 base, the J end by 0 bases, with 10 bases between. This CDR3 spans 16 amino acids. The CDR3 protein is CASSYFQDYSYNEQFF. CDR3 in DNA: TGTGCCAGCAGTTACTTCCAAGACTACTCCTACAATGAGCAGTTCTTC.